The entry that follows covers one TCR beta chain sequence. This sample was taken from a study of cytomegalovirus exposure and HLA in healthy donors. CDR1 and CDR2 from the germline V gene are SGHRS and YFSETQ. The CDR3 sequence is 17 residues long. Trimming removed 0 bases from V and 3 bases from J, with 17 bases in between. The PCR made use of 60 Vbeta and 13 Jbeta primers. The method was immunoSEQ multiplex PCR; TCRdb's version includes in-frame clones alone and lacks a portion of them. The sample includes around 140,000 clones, 65% to 85% of them seen just once. The receptor was derived from a man younger than 40 in good health and CMV-seronegative. V gene TRBV5-1 combines with J gene TRBJ2-3; D is ambiguous. The sample taken for sequencing was PBMCs. The CDR3 reads CASSLALLRFGTDTQYF. The CDR3 nucleotides read TGCGCCAGCAGCTTGGCCCTCCTGCGGTTTGGGACAGATACGCAGTATTTT.